The clone carrying this T cell receptor beta chain was detected many times. Its antigen remains unidentified. TCR cDNA, made by 5'RACE template switching, carried an added universal primer site and UMIs. MiXCR, run by TCRdb on the 5' RACE reads, gives a single entry per CDR3 protein. The table has a few hundred thousand distinct CDR3 sequences, 6.9% seen once; the top ten hold about 0.9%. This record belongs to a study of T cells after yellow fever vaccination. Study-level findings and limits: The secondary response was weaker but peaked faster, day 5 versus 15. Detected again after the booster were most primary-vaccination clones, at approximately 96% CD4 and roughly 88% CD8. Across the CD4 and CD8 compartments, a small share of clonotypes was present in both.

J gave up 0 bases and V 1 base, and 6 bases lay outside the gene matches. Germline lookup yields CDR1 SGHTA and CDR2 FQGNSA. CDR3 length: 16 residues. The chain employs TRBV7-2 and TRBJ2-7; TRBD2 agrees at 7 bases. The source was CD4+ T cells sorted from PBMCs, collected 15 days after the yellow fever booster vaccination. The clonotype comes from a man aged 25-45 years who received the YFV17D yellow fever vaccine. The CDR3 nucleotides are TGTGCCAGCAGCTTAGTCGGGACTACCTCCTCCTACGAGCAGTACTTC. Amino acids: CASSLVGTTSSYEQYF.